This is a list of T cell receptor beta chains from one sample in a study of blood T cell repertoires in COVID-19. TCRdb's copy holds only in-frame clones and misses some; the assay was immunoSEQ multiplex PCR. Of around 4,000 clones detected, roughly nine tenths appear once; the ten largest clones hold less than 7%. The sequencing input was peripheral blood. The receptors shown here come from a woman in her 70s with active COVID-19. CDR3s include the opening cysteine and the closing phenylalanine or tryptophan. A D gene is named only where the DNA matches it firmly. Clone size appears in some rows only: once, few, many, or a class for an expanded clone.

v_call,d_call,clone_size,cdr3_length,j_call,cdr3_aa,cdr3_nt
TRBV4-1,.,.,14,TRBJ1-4,CASRSQWTVEKLFF,TGCGCCAGCAGGTCCCAATGGACAGTTGAAAAACTGTTTTTT
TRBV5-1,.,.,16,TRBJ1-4,CASSLPTGATNEKLFF,TGCGCCAGCAGCTTACCCACAGGAGCAACTAATGAAAAACTGTTTTTT
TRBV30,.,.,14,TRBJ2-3,CAWSLGGDIDTQYF,TGTGCCTGGAGTCTTGGCGGGGATATCGATACGCAGTATTTT
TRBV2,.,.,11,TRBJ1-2,CAISSRSGYTF,TGTGCCATCTCGTCTCGGTCAGGCTACACCTTC
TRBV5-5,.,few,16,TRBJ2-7,CASSREDSYSSYEQYF,TGTGCCAGCAGCCGAGAAGACAGTTATAGCTCCTACGAGCAGTACTTC
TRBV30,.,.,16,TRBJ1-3,CACVEEGTYSGNTIYF,TGTGCCTGTGTGGAGGAGGGAACGTACTCTGGAAACACCATATATTTT
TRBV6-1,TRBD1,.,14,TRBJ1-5,CASSEVRGDQPQHF,TGTGCCAGCAGTGAAGTCAGGGGGGATCAGCCCCAGCATTTT
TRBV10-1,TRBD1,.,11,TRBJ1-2,CASTGGCGYTF,TGCGCCAGCACAGGGGGCTGTGGCTACACCTTC
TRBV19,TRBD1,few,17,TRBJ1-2,CASRTGTGGLLNYGYTF,TGTGCCAGTAGGACCGGGACAGGGGGCCTTCTTAACTATGGCTACACCTTC
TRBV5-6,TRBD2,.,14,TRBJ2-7,CASSFGRAHYEQYF,TGTGCCAGCAGCTTCGGGAGGGCACACTACGAGCAGTACTTC
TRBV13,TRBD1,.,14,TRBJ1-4,CASSTRTGKGKLFF,TGTGCCAGCAGCACCCGGACAGGCAAGGGAAAACTGTTTTTT
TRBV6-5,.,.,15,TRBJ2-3,CASSYSAGRADTQYF,TGTGCCAGCAGTTACTCGGCGGGAAGGGCAGATACGCAGTATTTT
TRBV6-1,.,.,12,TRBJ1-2,CASSDRGYGYTF,TGTGCCAGCAGTGACAGGGGCTATGGCTACACCTTC
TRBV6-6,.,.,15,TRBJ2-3,CASSYGGGYTDTQYF,TGTGCCAGCAGTTACGGCGGGGGCTACACAGATACGCAGTATTTT
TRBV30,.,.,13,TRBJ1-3,CAWEGDSGNTIYF,TGTGCCTGGGAAGGGGACTCTGGAAACACCATATATTTT
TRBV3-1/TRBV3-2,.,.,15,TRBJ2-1,CASSQAHWGVNEQFF,TGTGCCAGCAGCCAAGCCCATTGGGGGGTCAATGAGCAGTTCTTC
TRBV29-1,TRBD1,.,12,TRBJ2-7,CSVTDRTYEQYF,TGCAGCGTGACGGACAGGACATACGAGCAGTACTTC
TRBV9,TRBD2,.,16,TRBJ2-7,CASSAGLAVSSYEQYF,TGTGCCAGCAGCGCGGGACTAGCGGTTAGCTCCTACGAGCAGTACTTC
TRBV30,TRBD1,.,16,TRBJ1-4,CAWSVKPGQGVEKLFF,TGTGCCTGGAGCGTCAAACCGGGACAGGGAGTCGAAAAACTGTTTTTT
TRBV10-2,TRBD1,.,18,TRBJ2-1,CASSETSLGQGADNEQFF,TGCGCCAGCAGTGAGACTAGTTTAGGACAGGGGGCAGACAATGAGCAGTTCTTC
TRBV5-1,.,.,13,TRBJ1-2,CASSLLGNYGYTF,TGCGCCAGCAGCTTGCTCGGGAACTATGGCTACACCTTC
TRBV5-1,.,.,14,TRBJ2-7,CASSLSPRGYEQYF,TGCGCCAGCAGCTTGTCGCCCCGGGGGTACGAGCAGTACTTC
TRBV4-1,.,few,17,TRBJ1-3,CASSPQDMLAIGNTIYF,TGCGCCAGCAGCCCGCAGGATATGTTGGCAATAGGAAACACCATATATTTT
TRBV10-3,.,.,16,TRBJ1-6,CAIRDGPGGDNSPLHF,TGTGCCATCAGGGACGGGCCTGGGGGGGATAATTCACCCCTCCACTTT
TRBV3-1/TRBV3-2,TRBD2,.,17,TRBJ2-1,CASSQELLSGRNNEQFF,TGTGCCAGCAGCCAAGAATTGTTGAGCGGGAGAAACAATGAGCAGTTCTTC
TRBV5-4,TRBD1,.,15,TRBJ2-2,CASSWDRVRTGELFF,TGTGCCAGCAGCTGGGACAGGGTGAGGACCGGGGAGCTGTTTTTT
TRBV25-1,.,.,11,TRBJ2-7,CASSGGAVQYF,TGTGCCAGCAGTGGCGGGGCAGTGCAGTACTTC
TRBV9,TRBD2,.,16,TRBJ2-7,CASSASGTSGVREQYF,TGTGCCAGCAGCGCATCCGGGACTAGCGGGGTGCGAGAGCAGTACTTC
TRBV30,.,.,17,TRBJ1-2,CAWSVRGAGRKNYGYTF,TGTGCCTGGAGTGTACGGGGGGCAGGGCGAAAAAATTATGGCTACACCTTC
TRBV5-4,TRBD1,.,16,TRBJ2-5,CASSPRTGTGQETQYF,TGTGCCAGCAGCCCAAGGACAGGGACAGGCCAAGAGACCCAGTACTTC
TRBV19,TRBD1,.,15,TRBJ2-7,CASSRGTGNIYEQYF,TGTGCCAGTAGTAGGGGGACAGGGAATATCTACGAGCAGTACTTC
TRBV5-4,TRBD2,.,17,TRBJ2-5,CASSSSPSGGARETQYF,TGTGCCAGCAGCTCGTCACCTAGCGGGGGGGCCCGGGAGACCCAGTACTTC
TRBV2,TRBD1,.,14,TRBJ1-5,CASRGTETYQPQHF,TGTGCCAGCAGGGGGACAGAGACCTATCAGCCCCAGCATTTT
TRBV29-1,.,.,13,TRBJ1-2,CSVPQGSDYGYTF,TGCAGCGTCCCACAGGGTTCAGACTATGGCTACACCTTC
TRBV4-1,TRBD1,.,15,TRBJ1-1,CASSQGQGASTEAFF,TGCGCCAGCAGCCAAGGACAGGGGGCAAGCACTGAAGCTTTCTTT
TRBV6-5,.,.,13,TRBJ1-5,CASSYIGSQPQHF,TGTGCCAGCAGTTACATCGGTTCTCAGCCCCAGCATTTT
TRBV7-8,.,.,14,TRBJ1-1,CASSRTGWNTEAFF,TGTGCCAGCAGCCGCACGGGATGGAACACTGAAGCTTTCTTT